These 7 T cell receptor beta chains originate from one sample sequenced in a study of blood T cell repertoires in COVID-19. TCRdb's table, derived via immunoSEQ multiplex PCR, lists solely in-frame clones and lacks some. The sample has 250,000 or so clones; around 90% are singletons. Sequences were obtained from peripheral blood. All receptors come from a woman aged 25 to 45 with acute or convalescent COVID-19.

The rearrangement uses TRBV25-1 and TRBJ2-7; TRBD1 agrees at 8 bases. CDR1 and CDR2 (germline): MGHDK, SYGVNS. CDR3 size: 14 residues. V trimming: 8 bases; J trimming: 0 bases; junction bases outside the gene matches: 6. CDR3 in DNA: TGTGCCAGCGCGGACAGGGTGAGCTCCTACGAGCAGTACTTC. Amino acid sequence: CASADRVSSYEQYF.

The chain joins TRBV7-9 to TRBJ1-4; TRBD1 might be the D (5 bases). V lost 7 bases and J lost 7, with 19 bases in between. The CDR3 consists of 15 residues. Germline lookup yields CDR1 SEHNR and CDR2 FQNEAQ (reference sequence). The DNA for the CDR3 is TGTGCCAGCACCAAATCCAGGGCCCCGCCTGAAAAACTGTTTTTT. Translating gives CASTKSRAPPEKLFF.

The J gene is TRBJ2-3, the V gene TRBV19, with TRBD1 as a possible D gene (6 bases). CDR1 is LNHDA, CDR2 SQIVND, per germline (reference sequence). Trimming took 6 bases from V and 1 from J, leaving 17 bases between them. The CDR3 contains 16 residues. The CDR3 DNA follows: TGTGCCAGTAGCTTGGGGACAAACCGTCGCACAGATACGCAGTATTTT. Its translation: CASSLGTNRRTDTQYF.

The gene calls are TRBV3-1 (or the pseudogene TRBV3-2) and TRBJ1-1, with 8 bases identical to TRBD1. Germline loops: CDR1 LGHDT, CDR2 YNNKEL (reference sequence). The CDR3 loop spans 15 amino acids. V lost 3 bases and J lost 0; bases outside the gene matches: 3. CDR3 sequence reads: CASSHTDRVNTEAFF. DNA for the CDR3: TGTGCCAGCAGCCACACGGACAGGGTGAACACTGAAGCTTTCTTT.

CDR3 DNA sequence: TGTGCCAGCAGTTTAGGACACATCGCTTACGAGCAGTACTTC. This sequence encodes CASSLGHIAYEQYF. The J gene is TRBJ2-7, the V gene TRBV6-5, with D tentatively TRBD1 (5 bases). The CDR3 covers 14 residues. V was shortened by 4 bases and J by 4 bases, with 14 bases between the two germline ends. The germline gives CDR1 MNHEY, CDR2 SVGAGI.

The chain joins TRBV9 to TRBJ2-1, with TRBD2 identical over 7 bases. This CDR3 has 15 amino acids. Trimming at V came to 2 bases and at J to 6 bases, leaving 8 bases not matched to a gene. CDR1 SGDLS and CDR2 YYNGEE come from the germline V gene. The CDR3 DNA reads TGTGCCAGCAGCGTTAGCGGGCCCTCGGCCAATGAGCAGTTCTTC. It specifies CASSVSGPSANEQFF. Together with reference TRBV9 and TRBJ2-1, the CDR3 gives the full variable domain: DSGVTQTPKHLITATGQRVTLRCSPRSGDLSVYWYQQSLDQGLQFLIQYYNGEERAKGNILERFSAQQFPDLHSELNLSSLELGDSALYFCASSVSGPSANEQFFGPGTRLTVL.

This rearrangement joins TRBV6-5 to TRBJ1-4; D not resolved. The CDR3 is 14 residues long. Germline V gene sequence: CDR1 MNHEY, CDR2 SVGAGI. Deletions cut 6 bases from V and 7 bases from J, with 15 bases between. The CDR3 nucleotides read TGTGCCAGCAGGCCCTTTGGCCGGGGTGAAAAACTGTTTTTT. As protein: CASRPFGRGEKLFF.